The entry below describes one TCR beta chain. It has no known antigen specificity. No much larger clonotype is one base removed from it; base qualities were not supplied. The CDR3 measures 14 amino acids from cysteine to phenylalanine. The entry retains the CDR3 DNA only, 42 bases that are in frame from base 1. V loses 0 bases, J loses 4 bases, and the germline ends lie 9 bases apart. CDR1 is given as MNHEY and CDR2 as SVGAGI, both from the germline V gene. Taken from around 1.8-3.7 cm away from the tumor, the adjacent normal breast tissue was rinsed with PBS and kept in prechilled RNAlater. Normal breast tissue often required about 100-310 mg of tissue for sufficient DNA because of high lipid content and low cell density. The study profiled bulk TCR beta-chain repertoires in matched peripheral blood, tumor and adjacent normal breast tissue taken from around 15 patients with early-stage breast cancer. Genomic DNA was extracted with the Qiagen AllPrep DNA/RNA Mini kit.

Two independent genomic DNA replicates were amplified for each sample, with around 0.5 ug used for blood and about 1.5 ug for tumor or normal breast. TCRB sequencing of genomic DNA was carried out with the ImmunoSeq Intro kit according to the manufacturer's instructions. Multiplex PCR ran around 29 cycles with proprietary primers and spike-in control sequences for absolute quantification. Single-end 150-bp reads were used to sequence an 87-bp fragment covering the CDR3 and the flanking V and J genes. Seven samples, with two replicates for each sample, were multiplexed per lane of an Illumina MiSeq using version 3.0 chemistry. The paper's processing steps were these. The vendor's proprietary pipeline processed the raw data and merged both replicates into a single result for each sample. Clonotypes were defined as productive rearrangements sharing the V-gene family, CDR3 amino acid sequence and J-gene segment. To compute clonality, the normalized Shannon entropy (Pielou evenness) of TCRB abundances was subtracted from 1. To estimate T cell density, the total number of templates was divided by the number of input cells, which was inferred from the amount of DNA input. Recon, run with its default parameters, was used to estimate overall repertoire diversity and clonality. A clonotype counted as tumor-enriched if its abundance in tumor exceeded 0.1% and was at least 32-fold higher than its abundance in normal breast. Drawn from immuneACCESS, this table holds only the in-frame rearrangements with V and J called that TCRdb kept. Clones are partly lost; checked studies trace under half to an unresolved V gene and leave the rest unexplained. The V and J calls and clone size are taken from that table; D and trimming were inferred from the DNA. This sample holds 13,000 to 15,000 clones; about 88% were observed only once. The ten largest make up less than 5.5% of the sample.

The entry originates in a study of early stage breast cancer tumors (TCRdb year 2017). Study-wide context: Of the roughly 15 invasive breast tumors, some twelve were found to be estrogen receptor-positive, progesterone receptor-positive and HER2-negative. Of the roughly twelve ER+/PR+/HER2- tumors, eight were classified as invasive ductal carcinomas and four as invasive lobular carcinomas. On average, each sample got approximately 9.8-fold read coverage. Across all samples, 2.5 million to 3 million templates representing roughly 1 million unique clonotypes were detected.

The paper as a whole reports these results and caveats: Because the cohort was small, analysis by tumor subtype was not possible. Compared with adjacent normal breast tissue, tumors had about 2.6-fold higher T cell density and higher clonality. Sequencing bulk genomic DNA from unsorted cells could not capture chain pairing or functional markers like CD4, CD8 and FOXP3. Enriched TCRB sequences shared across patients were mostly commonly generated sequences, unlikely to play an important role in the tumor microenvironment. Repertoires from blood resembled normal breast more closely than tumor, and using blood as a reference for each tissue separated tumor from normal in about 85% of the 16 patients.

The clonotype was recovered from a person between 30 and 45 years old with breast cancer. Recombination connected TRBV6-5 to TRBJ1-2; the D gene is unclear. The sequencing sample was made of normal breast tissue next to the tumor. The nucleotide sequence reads TGTGCCAGCAGTTACTCGATACAGTCCTATGGCTACACCTTC. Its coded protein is CASSYSIQSYGYTF.